Following are 5 T cell receptor beta chains from one sample sequenced in a study of blood T cell repertoires in COVID-19. Clones were sequenced by immunoSEQ multiplex PCR, and TCRdb holds only the in-frame ones, with some missing. The data contain approximately 530,000 clones, roughly nine tenths of them singletons. The specimen was peripheral blood. These receptors originate from a woman between 50 and 59 years old with COVID-19, enrolled during active disease.

This clone was counted only a few times. CDR3 protein: CASSVTGLAGEQYF. In DNA, the CDR3 is TGTGCCAGCAGTGTTACGGGACTAGCAGGGGAGCAGTACTTC. The chain carries TRBV2 and TRBJ2-7, with 9 bases aligning to TRBD2. Germline V gives CDR1 SNHLY, CDR2 FYNNEI. This CDR3 comprises 14 residues. The V gene end was trimmed by 4 bases and the J gene end by 7 bases; junction bases not matched to a gene: 8.

The chain couples TRBV10-1 to TRBJ2-3, with 7 bases matching TRBD1. The CDR3 spans 15 residues. The ends lost 3 bases at V and 2 bases at J; junction bases unmatched: 5. From germline, CDR1 is WNHNN and CDR2 SYGVQD (reference sequence). CDR3 DNA sequence: TGCGCCAGCAGTGACAGGGGGACGGACACAGATACGCAGTATTTT. Encoded protein: CASSDRGTDTDTQYF.

The chain uses TRBV29-1 and TRBJ1-5; no clear D. The CDR3 runs to 15 residues. V lost 4 bases and J lost 0, with 13 bases in between. Germline V gives CDR1 SQVTM, CDR2 ANQGSEA. The CDR3 loop reads CSVVTSGYSNQPQHF. Here the CDR3 DNA reads TGCAGCGTTGTGACAAGTGGTTATAGCAATCAGCCCCAGCATTTT. Filled out from reference TRBV29-1 and TRBJ1-5, the complete variable domain reads SAVISQKPSRDICQRGTSLTIQCQVDSQVTMMFWYRQQPGQSLTLIATANQGSEATYESGFVIDKFPISRPNLTFSTLTVSNMSPEDSSIYLCSVVTSGYSNQPQHFGDGTRLSIL.

This clone was recorded a few times. The chain recombines TRBV2 with TRBJ1-1, with TRBD1 identical over 12 bases. Germline-derived CDR1 and CDR2 are SNHLY and FYNNEI. The CDR3 has 18 residues. The trim removed 4 bases at V and 0 bases at J, leaving 9 bases unmatched. The CDR3 region is CASSGEGQGARVNTEAFF. The CDR3 DNA reads as TGTGCCAGCAGTGGAGAGGGACAGGGGGCAAGGGTGAACACTGAAGCTTTCTTT. The variable domain in full, completed from reference TRBV2 and TRBJ1-1, reads EPEVTQTPSHQVTQMGQEVILRCVPISNHLYFYWYRQILGQKVEFLVSFYNNEISEKSEIFDDQFSVERPDGSNFTLKIRSTKLEDSAMYFCASSGEGQGARVNTEAFFGQGTRLTVV.

For this clone: Other nucleotide sequences from this sample produce the same CDR3. This sequence joins TRBV12-3 or TRBV12-4 and TRBJ1-5; no definite D call. This CDR3 is built from 13 residues. V was cut by 3 bases and J by 0 bases, with 3 bases left in between. The CDR3 sequence: CASSFNSNQPQHF. The CDR3 DNA reads as TGTGCCAGCAGTTTCAATAGCAATCAGCCCCAGCATTTT.